This TCR beta chain stems from a study of cytomegalovirus exposure and HLA in healthy donors. Only in-frame clones appear in the TCRdb table, and some are missing; sequencing was by immunoSEQ multiplex PCR. The table shows some 240,000 clones, with around 85% occurring only once. The receptor was isolated from a woman younger than 45 in good health and CMV-seropositive. Sequences were obtained from PBMCs.

CDR3 sequence (DNA): TGTGCCAGCAGTTTATACGGACTAGCGGGAGGAGATACGCAGTATTTT. It codes for CASSLYGLAGGDTQYF. The chain is built from TRBV27 and TRBJ2-3; 14 bases match TRBD2. After removal of 1 base from V and 5 bases from J, the junction contained 2 bases not matched to a gene. Germline CDR1 reads MNHEY; CDR2 reads SMNVEV (reference sequence). CDR3 length equals 16 residues.